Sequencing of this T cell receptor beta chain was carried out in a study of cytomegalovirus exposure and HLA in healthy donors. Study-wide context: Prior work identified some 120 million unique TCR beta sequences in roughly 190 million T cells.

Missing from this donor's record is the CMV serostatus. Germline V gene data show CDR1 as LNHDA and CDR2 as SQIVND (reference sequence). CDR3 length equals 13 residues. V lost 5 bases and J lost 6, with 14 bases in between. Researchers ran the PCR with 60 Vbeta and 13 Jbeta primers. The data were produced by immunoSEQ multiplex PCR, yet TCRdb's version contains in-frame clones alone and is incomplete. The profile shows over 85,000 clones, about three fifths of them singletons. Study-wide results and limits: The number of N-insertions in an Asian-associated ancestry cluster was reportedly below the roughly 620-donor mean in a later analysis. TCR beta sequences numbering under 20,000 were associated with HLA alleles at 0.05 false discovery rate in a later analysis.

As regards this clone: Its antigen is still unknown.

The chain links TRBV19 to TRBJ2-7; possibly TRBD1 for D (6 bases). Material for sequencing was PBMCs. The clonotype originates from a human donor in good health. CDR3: CASSPGWGREQYF. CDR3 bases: TGTGCCAGTAGTCCTGGGTGGGGGCGCGAGCAGTACTTC.